The sequence of this T cell receptor beta chain was determined in a study of blood T cell repertoires in COVID-19. Study-wide background: Both acute and convalescent COVID-19 samples were obtained from the United States, Italy and Spain. Sample material is recorded as cDNA or gDNA derived from T cells, B-cell-depleted T cells, or PBMCs.

Per germline, CDR1 LGHDT and CDR2 YNNKEL (reference sequence). V was clipped by 1 base and J by 8 bases, with 5 bases between them. The CDR3 is made up of 11 amino acids. In the authors' workflow: Researchers report that nucleated cell counts were estimated from reference gene primer amplification. Profiled with immunoSEQ multiplex PCR; TCRdb holds only in-frame clones, not every one. V, J and clone size are those of that table, while D and trimming were read from the DNA. The table lists some 36,000 clones, over 90% of them singletons, with approximately 41% in the top ten. The clonotype originates from a man in his fifties or sixties with active or convalescent COVID-19. The sequenced sample was peripheral blood. V usage is TRBV3-1 (or the pseudogene TRBV3-2) and J usage is TRBJ1-1, with D uncertain. The DNA for the CDR3 is TGTGCCAGCAGCCAAGCGACAGAAGCTTTCTTT. It codes for CASSQATEAFF.